One sample yielded the 30 T cell receptor beta chains listed below, sequenced in a study of radiotherapy plus CTLA-4 blockade in lung cancer. Only in-frame clones appear in the TCRdb table, and some are missing; sequencing was by immunoSEQ multiplex PCR. The sample carries tens of thousands of clones, more than 80% recorded once. The sample was peripheral blood, taken from a patient treated with radiotherapy plus ipilimumab. The receptors derive from a human donor with non-small cell lung cancer who had stable disease on radiotherapy plus ipilimumab.

On this clone: This is likely a read error, given that the CDR3 carries no conserved phenylalanine or tryptophan at its end. The DNA is left out, because the CDR3 cannot be placed on it with certainty; the CDR3 is given as TCRdb lists it. This same CDR3 is encoded by further DNA sequences in the sample. The J gene is TRBJ2-7, the V gene TRBV19; TRBD2, as called in the table, went unchecked against the DNA. Per the germline V gene, CDR1 is LNHDA and CDR2 is SQIVND (reference sequence). The CDR3 has 8 residues if both end residues are counted. The CDR3 loop reads CASSTRSI.

The chain couples TRBV7-8 to TRBJ1-2; D call uncertain. Trimming removed 1 base at V and 2 bases at J, with 11 bases between. The CDR3 loop spans 15 amino acids. Germline V lookup: CDR1 SGHVS, CDR2 FQNEAQ. This CDR3 is CASSLETLLNYGYTF. The DNA for the CDR3 is TGTGCCAGCAGCTTAGAGACCCTACTAAACTATGGCTACACCTTC.

The gene calls are TRBV7-2 and TRBJ2-2, with 10 bases that match TRBD2. The CDR3 sequence is 16 residues long. Trimming took 2 bases from V and 6 from J; bases not matched to a gene: 6. Germline loops: CDR1 SGHTA, CDR2 FQGNSA. In nucleotides, the CDR3 is TGTGCCAGCAGCTTATGGCTAGCGGGAGACTCCGGGGAGCTGTTTTTT. It yields the protein CASSLWLAGDSGELFF.

The genes are TRBV9 and TRBJ2-7; D is possibly TRBD1 (6 bases). With 3 bases removed from V and 6 bases from J, the gap between germline ends came to 10 bases. The CDR3 has 12 amino acids. Germline CDR1 reads SGDLS; CDR2 reads YYNGEE. The CDR3 is CASSGTGSEQYF. Written as DNA, the CDR3 is TGTGCCAGCAGCGGAACAGGGAGCGAGCAGTACTTC.

The chain joins TRBV9 to TRBJ2-7, with 8 bases identical to TRBD2. Germline V gene data show CDR1 as SGDLS and CDR2 as YYNGEE. V trimming: 3 bases; J trimming: 3 bases; junction bases outside the gene matches: 8. CDR3 length equals 15 residues. The CDR3 loop is CASSAGGGSVYEQYF. The CDR3 DNA sequence: TGTGCCAGCAGCGCCGGGGGGGGGTCCGTCTACGAGCAGTACTTC.

The chain joins TRBV7-2 to TRBJ2-5, with D possibly being TRBD2 (6 bases). V lost 4 bases and J lost 4, with 13 bases in between. The CDR3 spans 14 residues. Germline CDR1 SGHTA, CDR2 FQGNSA. The CDR3 protein is CASSSETRSETQYF. Here the CDR3 DNA reads TGTGCCAGCAGCTCCGAGACTAGGTCAGAGACCCAGTACTTC.

This chain uses TRBV6-7 with TRBJ2-2; 13 nucleotides match TRBD2. TRBV6-7 is sorted into the ORF group, with uncertain function. V shed 2 bases, J shed 2 bases, and the junction held 5 bases outside the gene matches. There are 18 residues in the CDR3. The CDR3 DNA follows: TGTGCCAGCAGTTACCTGGGACTAGCGGGACTCAACACCGGGGAGCTGTTTTTT. Its protein is CASSYLGLAGLNTGELFF.

This sequence joins TRBV2 and TRBJ2-3; possible D gene TRBD2, 5 bases. Between the trimmed V and J ends, which lost 5 bases and 0 bases, there was a span of 12 bases. Germline CDR1 reads SNHLY; CDR2 reads FYNNEI. The CDR3 is made up of 15 amino acids. The CDR3 loop reads CASSPRTGSTDTQYF. The CDR3 DNA follows: TGTGCCAGCAGTCCCAGGACTGGGAGCACAGATACGCAGTATTTT.

The V call is TRBV4-1, the J call TRBJ2-1; possibly TRBD1 for D (5 bases). This CDR3 has 15 amino acids. Looked up from germline, CDR1 is MGHRA and CDR2 is YSYEKL. The V and J ends lost 4 bases and 10 bases respectively, with 20 bases between them. CDR3 nucleotide sequence: TGCGCCAGCAGCCCTCCTTGGGCAGGGTATGGGGAGCAGTTCTTC. Residues: CASSPPWAGYGEQFF.

CDR3 sequence (DNA): TGTGCCAGCAGTGAGGGACTAGCGGGAGCAGATACGCAGTATTTT. Its translation: CASSEGLAGADTQYF. The chain links TRBV6-4 to TRBJ2-3, with 14 bases lining up with TRBD2. This CDR3 spans 15 amino acids. With V trimmed by 3 bases and J by 4 bases, 0 bases remained unmatched. The germline V gene has CDR1 MRHNA and CDR2 SNTAGT.

The V call is TRBV7-2, the J call TRBJ2-7, with 7 bases that match TRBD2. Trimming took 4 bases from V and 1 from J; bases not matched to a gene: 4. CDR1 and CDR2 from the germline V gene are SGHTA and FQGNSA. CDR3 size: 14 residues. CDR3 in DNA: TGTGCCAGCAGCTCGGGAGGAGGGTCCTACGAGCAGTACTTC. It codes for CASSSGGGSYEQYF.

The chain has TRBV21-1 and TRBJ2-4; whether TRBD2, the table's D call, matches the DNA was not checked. TRBV21-1 is assigned pseudogene status. The CDR3 length is 15 residues. DNA for the CDR3: TGTGCCAGCAGCCGGGGGGGCAGGGGGTATGACATTCAGTACTTC. It encodes CASSRGGRGYDIQYF.

The chain employs TRBV29-1 and TRBJ2-7; D perhaps matches TRBD1 (5 bases). Trimming left V 4 bases short and J 0 bases short, with 10 bases between. The CDR3 has 13 amino acids. The V gene's germline CDR1 is SQVTM and CDR2 ANQGSEA. CDR3 nucleotide sequence: TGCAGCGTTGCTGGCAGGGCCTCCTACGAGCAGTACTTC. It yields the protein CSVAGRASYEQYF.

The rearrangement links TRBV6-1 to TRBJ1-1; TRBD1 matches 8 bases. Looked up from germline, CDR1 is MNHNS and CDR2 is SASEGT. The CDR3 runs 14 residues. V lost 4 bases, J lost 6 bases, and 7 bases stayed unmatched. CDR3 nucleotides: TGTGCCAGCAGTGCGGACAGGGAGGTCCCTGAAGCTTTCTTT. Its translation is CASSADREVPEAFF.

This sequence joins TRBV9 and TRBJ1-2, with D perhaps matching TRBD1 (6 bases). The CDR3 is 14 amino acids. CDR1 is SGDLS and CDR2 is YYNGEE in the germline V gene. V was trimmed by 0 bases and J by 5 bases, leaving 11 bases between them. The CDR3 DNA is TGTGCCAGCAGCGTAGTCGACAGGCGTTATGGCTACACCTTC. It encodes CASSVVDRRYGYTF.

This clone was observed a single time. The chain has TRBV5-1 and TRBJ2-1; 7 bases are a match to TRBD2. With 0 bases clipped from V and 4 bases from J, the junction kept 4 bases outside the gene matches. This CDR3 is built from 15 residues. Germline CDR1 SGHRS, CDR2 YFSETQ. The CDR3: CASSLVASGYNEQFF. CDR3 DNA sequence: TGCGCCAGCAGCTTGGTGGCTAGCGGTTACAATGAGCAGTTCTTC. Combining the CDR3 with reference TRBV5-1 and TRBJ2-1 gives the whole variable domain KAGVTQTPRYLIKTRGQQVTLSCSPISGHRSVSWYQQTPGQGLQFLFEYFSETQRNKGNFPGRFSGRQFSNSRSEMNVSTLELGDSALYLCASSLVASGYNEQFFGPGTRLTVL.

The V and J genes are TRBV4-3 and TRBJ1-4; 10 bases align to TRBD1. V lost 7 bases, J lost 4 bases, and 12 bases stayed unmatched. This CDR3 comprises 17 residues. The germline V gene has CDR1 LGHNA and CDR2 YSLEER. This chain's CDR3 is CASTPRLGQGVNEKLFF. The CDR3, as DNA: TGCGCCAGCACCCCCCGCCTTGGACAGGGGGTTAATGAAAAACTGTTTTTT.

This chain uses TRBV10-2 with TRBJ2-3; TRBD2 aligns across 8 bases. The CDR3 sequence is 14 residues long. Germline CDR1 reads WSHSY; CDR2 reads SAAADI. The junction had 11 bases not matched to a gene; V was cut back by 10 bases and J by 5 bases. The CDR3 DNA follows: TGCGCCACCGGGGGGGGGCGATTGGTAGATACGCAGTATTTT. This sequence encodes CATGGGRLVDTQYF.

This clone has just one count. V and J are TRBV27 and TRBJ2-2, with a weak D call TRBD2 (5 bases). The V and J ends lost 7 bases and 2 bases respectively, with 20 bases between them. The CDR3 runs 17 residues. Germline CDR1 reads MNHEY; CDR2 reads SMNVEV (reference sequence). DNA of the CDR3: TGTGCCAGCACCACCTCAAACCACGGGATAAACACCGGGGAGCTGTTTTTT. This encodes CASTTSNHGINTGELFF.

The CDR3 sequence is CASSHTPGQSSYEQYF. The CDR3 nucleotides are TGTGCCAGCAGCCACACTCCGGGACAGAGCTCCTACGAGCAGTACTTC. This sequence joins TRBV7-9 and TRBJ2-7, with 7 bases fitting TRBD1. The CDR3 spans 16 residues. V lost 5 bases and J lost 0; bases outside the gene matches: 10. Germline loops: CDR1 SEHNR, CDR2 FQNEAQ (reference sequence).

V gene TRBV15 combines with J gene TRBJ2-4, with a weak D call TRBD1 (6 bases). Trimming stripped 5 bases from V and 8 bases from J, with 22 bases between. This CDR3 spans 16 amino acids. Germline V lookup: CDR1 LNHNV, CDR2 YYDKDF (reference sequence). CDR3 in DNA: TGTGCCACCAGCGCGGTCAGGGGCCAGGGGATGGACATTCAGTACTTC. This sequence encodes CATSAVRGQGMDIQYF.

The chain links TRBV25-1 to TRBJ1-1; no clear D gene. The CDR3 spans 16 residues. V dropped 4 bases and J dropped 0 bases, with 15 bases sitting between them. Germline V gene lookup returns CDR1 MGHDK and CDR2 SYGVNS. The CDR3: CASSADSSEVNTEAFF. The DNA for the CDR3 is TGTGCCAGCAGTGCTGACTCTAGCGAGGTGAACACTGAAGCTTTCTTT.

The chain links TRBV5-1 to TRBJ1-2; TRBD1 matches 9 bases. This CDR3 contains 15 residues. In germline, CDR1 is SGHRS, CDR2 YFSETQ. J gave up 8 bases and V 0 bases, and 8 bases lay outside the gene matches. CDR3 amino acids: CASSLAPDRGRGYTF. CDR3 in DNA: TGCGCCAGCAGCTTGGCTCCGGACAGGGGTAGGGGCTACACCTTC.

The V call is TRBV18, the J call TRBJ2-7; TRBD2 might be the D (5 bases). Per germline, CDR1 KGHSH and CDR2 LQKENI. The CDR3 contains 15 residues. Between the trimmed V and J ends, which lost 3 bases and 3 bases, there was a span of 15 bases. This chain's CDR3 is CASSPGRGSIYEQYF. As DNA, the CDR3 is TGTGCCAGCTCACCCGGACGGGGTAGTATCTACGAGCAGTACTTC.

This chain joins TRBV7-2 and TRBJ2-3, with 12 bases that match TRBD2. In germline, CDR1 is SGHTA, CDR2 FQGNSA. The CDR3 runs to 16 residues. Unmatched junction bases numbered 3, after V lost 3 bases and J lost 2 bases. CDR3 DNA sequence: TGTGCCAGCAGCTTGACTAGCGGGAGTGACACAGATACGCAGTATTTT. Protein: CASSLTSGSDTDTQYF.

The chain has TRBV18 and TRBJ2-1, with D possibly TRBD2 on 6 matching bases. V was shortened by 6 bases and J by 7 bases, with 22 bases between the two germline ends. From germline, CDR1 is KGHSH and CDR2 LQKENI. The CDR3 covers 16 residues. For the CDR3, the DNA is TGTGCCAGCTCCCCCCCTTTCGGGGGAATGGAAAATGAGCAGTTCTTC. Translated: CASSPPFGGMENEQFF.

The J gene is TRBJ2-5, the V gene TRBV6-5, with D maybe TRBD1 (6 bases). This CDR3 has 15 amino acids. Per the germline V gene, CDR1 is MNHEY and CDR2 is SVGAGI. Trimming took off 7 bases at V and 4 bases at J, with 19 bases between the two ends. The CDR3 reads CASTRGPVVGETQYF. As DNA, the CDR3 is TGTGCCAGCACCAGGGGTCCTGTGGTTGGAGAGACCCAGTACTTC.

The chain couples TRBV7-3 to TRBJ2-1; D might be TRBD1 (5 bases). V was cut by 1 base and J by 0 bases, with 7 bases left in between. CDR1 is SGHTA and CDR2 is FQGTGA in the germline V gene. The CDR3 totals 15 residues. Here the CDR3 reads CASSLRQSSYNEQFF. The CDR3, as DNA: TGTGCCAGCAGCTTAAGACAGAGCTCCTACAATGAGCAGTTCTTC.

The sample holds one count of this clone. V usage is TRBV2 and J usage is TRBJ2-4, with TRBD1 matching 8 bases. The CDR3 is 14 amino acids. The germline CDR1 and CDR2 sequences are SNHLY and FYNNEI. J lost 8 bases, V lost 5 bases, and 8 bases had no gene match. Here the CDR3 DNA reads TGTGCCAGCAGTAGCGGACAGGGTAGCGACATTCAGTACTTC. As protein: CASSSGQGSDIQYF.

This clone came up once. The chain recombines TRBV4-1 with TRBJ2-7, with 8 nucleotides matching TRBD2. This CDR3 spans 17 amino acids. The V segment lost 1 base and the J segment 0 bases; nucleotides outside the gene matches: 8. Per the germline V gene, CDR1 is MGHRA and CDR2 is YSYEKL. The CDR3 is CASSQVISSGGSYEQYF. As DNA, the CDR3 is TGCGCCAGCAGCCAAGTCATATCCAGCGGGGGCTCCTACGAGCAGTACTTC.